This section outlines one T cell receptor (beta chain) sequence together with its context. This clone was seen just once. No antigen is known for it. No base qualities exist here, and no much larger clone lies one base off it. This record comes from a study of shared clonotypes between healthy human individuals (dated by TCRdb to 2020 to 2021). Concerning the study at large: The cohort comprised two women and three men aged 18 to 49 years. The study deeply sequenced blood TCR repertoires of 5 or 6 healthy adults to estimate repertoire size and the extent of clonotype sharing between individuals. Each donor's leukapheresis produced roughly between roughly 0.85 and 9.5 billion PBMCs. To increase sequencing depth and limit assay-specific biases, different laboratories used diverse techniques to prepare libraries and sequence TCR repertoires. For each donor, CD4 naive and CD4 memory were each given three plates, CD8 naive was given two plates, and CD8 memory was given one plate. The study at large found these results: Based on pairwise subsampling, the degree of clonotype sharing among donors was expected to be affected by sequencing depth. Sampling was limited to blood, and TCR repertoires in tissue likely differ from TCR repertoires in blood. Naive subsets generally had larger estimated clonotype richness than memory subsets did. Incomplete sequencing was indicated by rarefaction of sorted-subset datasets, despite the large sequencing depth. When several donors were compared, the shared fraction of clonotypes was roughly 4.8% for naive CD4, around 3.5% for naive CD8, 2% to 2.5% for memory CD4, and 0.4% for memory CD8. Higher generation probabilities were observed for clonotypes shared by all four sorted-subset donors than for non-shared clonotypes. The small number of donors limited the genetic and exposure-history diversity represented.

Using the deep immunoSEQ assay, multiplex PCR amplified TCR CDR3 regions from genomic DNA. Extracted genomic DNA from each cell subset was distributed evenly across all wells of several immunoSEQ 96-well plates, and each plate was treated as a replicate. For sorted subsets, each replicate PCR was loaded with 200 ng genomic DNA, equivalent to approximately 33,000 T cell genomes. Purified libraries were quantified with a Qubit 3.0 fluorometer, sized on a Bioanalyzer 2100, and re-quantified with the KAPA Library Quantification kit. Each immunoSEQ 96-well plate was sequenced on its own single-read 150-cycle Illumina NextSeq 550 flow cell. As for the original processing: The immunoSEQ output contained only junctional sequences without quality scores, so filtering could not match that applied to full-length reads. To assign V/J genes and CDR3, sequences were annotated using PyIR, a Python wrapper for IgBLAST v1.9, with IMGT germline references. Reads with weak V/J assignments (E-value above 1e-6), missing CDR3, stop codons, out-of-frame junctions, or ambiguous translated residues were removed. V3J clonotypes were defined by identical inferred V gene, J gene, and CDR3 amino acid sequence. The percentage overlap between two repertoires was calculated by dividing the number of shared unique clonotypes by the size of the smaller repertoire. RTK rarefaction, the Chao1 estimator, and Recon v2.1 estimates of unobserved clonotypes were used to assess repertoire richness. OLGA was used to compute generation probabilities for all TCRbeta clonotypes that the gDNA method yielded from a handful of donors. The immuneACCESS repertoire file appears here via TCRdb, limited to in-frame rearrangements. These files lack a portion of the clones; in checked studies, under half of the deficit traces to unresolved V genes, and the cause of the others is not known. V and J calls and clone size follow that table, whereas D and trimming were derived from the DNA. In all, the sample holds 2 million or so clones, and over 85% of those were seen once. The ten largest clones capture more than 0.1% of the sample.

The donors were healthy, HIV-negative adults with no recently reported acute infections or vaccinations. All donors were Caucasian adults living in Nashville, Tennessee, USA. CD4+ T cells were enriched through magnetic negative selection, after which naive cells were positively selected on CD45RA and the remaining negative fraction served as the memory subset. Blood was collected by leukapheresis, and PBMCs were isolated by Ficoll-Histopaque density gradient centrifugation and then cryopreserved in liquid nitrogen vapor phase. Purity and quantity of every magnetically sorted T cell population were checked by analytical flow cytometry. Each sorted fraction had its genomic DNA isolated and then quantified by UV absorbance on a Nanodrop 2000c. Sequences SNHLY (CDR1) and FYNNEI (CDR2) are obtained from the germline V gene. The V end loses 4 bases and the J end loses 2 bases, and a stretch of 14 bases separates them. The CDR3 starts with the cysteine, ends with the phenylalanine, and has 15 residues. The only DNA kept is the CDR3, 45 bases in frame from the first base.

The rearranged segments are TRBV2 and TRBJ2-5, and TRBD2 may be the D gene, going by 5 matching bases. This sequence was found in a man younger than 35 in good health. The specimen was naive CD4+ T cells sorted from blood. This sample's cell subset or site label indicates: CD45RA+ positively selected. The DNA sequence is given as TGTGCCAGCAGTGGGAGGTCGATCCGGCAAGAGACCCAGTACTTC. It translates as CASSGRSIRQETQYF.